The 32 T cell receptor beta chains below were found in one sample sequenced in a study of blood T cell repertoires in COVID-19. Assay used: immunoSEQ multiplex PCR; TCRdb lists only in-frame clones, some missing. The repertoire has some 150,000 clones, approximately 81% of them found once; the top ten carry around 35%. Sequencing input: peripheral blood. These receptors all come from a human donor in a cohort sampled during active COVID-19.

The rearrangement uses TRBV29-1 and TRBJ2-1; possible D gene TRBD2, 5 bases. Germline values: CDR1 SQVTM, CDR2 ANQGSEA. The ends were cut back, 5 bases at V and 0 bases at J, with 14 bases in the middle. This CDR3 has 15 residues. The CDR3 sequence: CSVWTRVGSYNEQFF. As DNA, the CDR3 is TGCAGCGTTTGGACGCGGGTAGGCTCCTACAATGAGCAGTTCTTC.

The rearrangement uses TRBV10-3 and TRBJ2-5, with D uncertain. The V end was cut by 6 bases, the J end by 5 bases, with 10 bases between. Germline values: CDR1 ENHRY, CDR2 SYGVKD. This CDR3 is 12 amino acids long. The DNA of the CDR3 is TGTGCCATCAGGGGCGCCCTGGAGACCCAGTACTTC. Translating it yields CAIRGALETQYF.

The chain couples TRBV4-3 to TRBJ1-2; D remains unclear. Trimming took off 0 bases at V and 0 bases at J, with 11 bases between the two ends. Germline V gene lookup returns CDR1 LGHNA and CDR2 YSLEER. The CDR3 has 16 amino acids. The CDR3 reads CASSQDLGLANYGYTF. Written as DNA, the CDR3 is TGCGCCAGCAGCCAAGATCTAGGTTTAGCTAACTATGGCTACACCTTC.

The gene calls are TRBV11-1 and TRBJ1-1; 8 nucleotides line up with TRBD1. CDR1 SGHAT and CDR2 FQDESV come from the germline V gene (reference sequence). V lost 5 bases, J lost 7 bases, and 6 bases stayed unmatched. This CDR3 is 13 amino acids long. This CDR3 is CASSQDRVGEAFF. The CDR3 bases are TGTGCCAGCAGCCAGGACAGGGTGGGTGAAGCTTTCTTT.

The V and J genes are TRBV9 and TRBJ2-7; D is unclear. CDR1 SGDLS and CDR2 YYNGEE come from the germline V gene. There are 14 residues in the CDR3. The V end was cut by 3 bases, the J end by 0 bases, with 10 bases between. The CDR3 region has the DNA TGTGCCAGCAGCGGTAACACGTTCTCCTACGAGCAGTACTTC. Translation gives CASSGNTFSYEQYF. Filled out from reference TRBV9 and TRBJ2-7, the complete variable domain reads DSGVTQTPKHLITATGQRVTLRCSPRSGDLSVYWYQQSLDQGLQFLIQYYNGEERAKGNILERFSAQQFPDLHSELNLSSLELGDSALYFCASSGNTFSYEQYFGPGTRLTVT.

This rearrangement joins TRBV11-3 to TRBJ2-5, with TRBD2 matching 14 bases. Germline trimming cut 5 bases from V and 1 base from J; bases unmatched to any gene: 9. The CDR3 length is 18 residues. Germline CDR1 and CDR2: SGHNT and YENEEA. CDR3 amino acids: CASSPGLAGGRSQETQYF. DNA for the CDR3: TGTGCCAGCAGCCCAGGACTAGCGGGGGGTCGAAGCCAAGAGACCCAGTACTTC.

This chain links TRBV27 with TRBJ1-2, with D tentatively TRBD1 (6 bases). Germline CDR1 and CDR2: MNHEY and SMNVEV (reference sequence). The CDR3 extends over 15 amino acids. V was shortened by 6 bases and J by 2 bases, with 16 bases between the two germline ends. The CDR3 sequence: CASRAGVGANYGYTF. The DNA of the CDR3 is TGTGCCAGCAGGGCAGGGGTTGGCGCGAACTATGGCTACACCTTC.

The gene calls are TRBV6-2 or TRBV6-3 and TRBJ2-1; TRBD1 agrees at 7 bases. The junction had 5 bases not matched to a gene; V was cut back by 4 bases and J by 8 bases. The CDR3 consists of 13 residues. Germline CDR1 MNHEY, CDR2 SVGEGT. Written as DNA, the CDR3 is TGTGCCAGCAGTTTGACAGGGAACTATGAGCAGTTCTTC. Translated: CASSLTGNYEQFF.

This clone was observed once. In the same sample, other DNA sequences code for this CDR3. The chain links TRBV7-2 to TRBJ2-1, with 8 bases matching TRBD2. The V gene end was trimmed by 1 base and the J gene end by 4 bases; junction bases not matched to a gene: 3. Germline V gene sequence: CDR1 SGHTA, CDR2 FQGNSA. This CDR3 comprises 15 residues. The CDR3 spells CASSLGLAGYNEQFF. CDR3 coding DNA: TGTGCCAGCAGCTTAGGCTTAGCGGGGTACAATGAGCAGTTCTTC.

V usage is TRBV10-2 and J usage is TRBJ2-7; a weak D match, TRBD1 (5 bases). Per the germline V gene, CDR1 is WSHSY and CDR2 is SAAADI. The CDR3 runs 13 residues. With 1 base removed from V and 3 bases from J, the gap between germline ends came to 7 bases. The CDR3, as DNA: TGCGCCAGCAGTGAGTTGGACAACTACGAGCAGTACTTC. Its protein is CASSELDNYEQYF.

The CDR3 DNA reads as TGCAGCGTTCTTACAGGGGTTTATGGCTACACCTTC. The encoded protein is CSVLTGVYGYTF. The rearrangement links TRBV29-1 to TRBJ1-2; 7 bases are shared with TRBD1. CDR1 SQVTM and CDR2 ANQGSEA come from the germline V gene. The ends lost 5 bases at V and 5 bases at J; junction bases unmatched: 5. This CDR3 is built from 12 residues. Full variable domain (rest looked up from reference TRBV29-1 and TRBJ1-2): SAVISQKPSRDICQRGTSLTIQCQVDSQVTMMFWYRQQPGQSLTLIATANQGSEATYESGFVIDKFPISRPNLTFSTLTVSNMSPEDSSIYLCSVLTGVYGYTFGSGTRLTVV.

The gene calls are TRBV30 and TRBJ2-5, with 8 bases aligning to TRBD2. Germline V gives CDR1 GTSNPN, CDR2 SVGIG (reference sequence). V was clipped by 1 base and J by 2 bases; unmatched bases: 6. The CDR3 runs to 15 residues. DNA of the CDR3: TGTGCCTGGAGTGGGGGGAGCGGGGGACAAGAGACCCAGTACTTC. This sequence encodes CAWSGGSGGQETQYF.

The rearrangement uses TRBV11-3 and TRBJ2-4; 10 bases map to TRBD2. The CDR3 is 15 amino acids. Germline V gives CDR1 SGHNT, CDR2 YENEEA. V trimming: 6 bases; J trimming: 7 bases; junction bases outside the gene matches: 9. This chain's CDR3 is CASSHSGGSWNIQYF. CDR3 nucleotides: TGTGCCAGCAGTCATAGCGGGGGGTCTTGGAACATTCAGTACTTC.

The J gene is TRBJ1-4, the V gene TRBV28; the D is unclear. The CDR3 is 13 residues long. V lost 8 bases, J lost 1 base, and 8 bases lay in between. CDR1 and CDR2 (germline): MDHEN, SYDVKM. This CDR3 reads CASGPQTNEKLFF. Here the CDR3 DNA reads TGTGCCAGCGGGCCGCAAACTAATGAAAAACTGTTTTTT.

The chain combines TRBV11-1 with TRBJ2-5, with a weak D call TRBD1 (6 bases). V shed 0 bases and J shed 2 bases, with 13 bases lying between them. CDR3 size: 16 residues. Looked up from germline, CDR1 is SGHAT and CDR2 is FQDESV (reference sequence). The DNA of the CDR3 is TGTGCCAGCAGCTTAGCCTACGGACAGATACAAGAGACCCAGTACTTC. It codes for CASSLAYGQIQETQYF.

This chain connects TRBV5-4 to TRBJ1-1; D unclear. Trimming took 1 base from V and 1 from J, leaving 14 bases between them. Germline lookup yields CDR1 SGHNT and CDR2 YYREEE (reference sequence). This CDR3 contains 16 residues. CDR3 DNA sequence: TGTGCCAGCAGCTTGTCCGGTTTGAGAGGGAACACTGAAGCTTTCTTT. Its protein product is CASSLSGLRGNTEAFF.

This clone was detected only once. The chain uses TRBV24-1 and TRBJ2-7; 7 positions match TRBD2. CDR1 and CDR2 (germline): KGHDR, SFDVKD. The CDR3 sequence is 13 residues long. V dropped 3 bases and J dropped 4; count of bases not matched to a gene: 2. The CDR3 DNA follows: TGTGCCACCAGTGATGGGGGGGGGTACGAGCAGTACTTC. It translates to CATSDGGGYEQYF.

The V call is TRBV29-1, the J call TRBJ1-1; D is undetermined. V lost 4 bases and J 8 bases, leaving 20 bases between the germline ends. CDR1 SQVTM and CDR2 ANQGSEA come from the germline V gene. This CDR3 is 14 amino acids long. The CDR3, as DNA: TGCAGCGTTGGGGTAGGGATGGGCCGCGGGGAAGCTTTCTTT. Its protein is CSVGVGMGRGEAFF.

Note on this clone: Within the sample, other DNA sequences also encode this same CDR3. The chain has TRBV7-2 and TRBJ1-2; no reliable D call. Trimming stripped 1 base from V and 2 bases from J, with 5 bases between. Germline V lookup: CDR1 SGHTA, CDR2 FQGNSA. This CDR3 has 13 amino acids. In DNA form, the CDR3 reads TGTGCCAGCAGCTTAGAACAGAACTATGGCTACACCTTC. This translates into CASSLEQNYGYTF.

The chain carries TRBV25-1 and TRBJ1-2; D remains ambiguous. Deletions cut 7 bases from V and 8 bases from J, with 11 bases between. The CDR3 spans 11 residues. Germline V CDR1 and CDR2: MGHDK, SYGVNS. The CDR3 DNA follows: TGTGCCAGCACGGCGGAGGGCGGCTACACCTTC. Translated: CASTAEGGYTF.

The rearrangement joins TRBV6-2 or TRBV6-3 to TRBJ1-5; D is unresolved. This CDR3 region has 15 residues. Germline CDR1 and CDR2: MNHEY and SVGEGT. The germline V and J ends were trimmed by 5 bases and 0 bases, with 11 bases remaining between them. In DNA form, the CDR3 reads TGTGCCAGCAGTCCCCATTTAGATAGCAATCAGCCCCAGCATTTT. It codes for CASSPHLDSNQPQHF.

J is TRBJ2-1 and V is TRBV14, with TRBD1 identical over 12 bases. Trimming took 1 base from V and 8 from J; bases not matched to a gene: 6. This CDR3 region has 16 residues. CDR1 is SGHDN and CDR2 is FVKESK in the germline V gene. The CDR3 DNA is TGTGCCAGCAGCCAAGCGCCGGGACAGGGGGCCTATGAGCAGTTCTTC. It translates to CASSQAPGQGAYEQFF. Full variable domain (missing parts from reference TRBV14 and TRBJ2-1): EAGVTQFPSHSVIEKGQTVTLRCDPISGHDNLYWYRRVMGKEIKFLLHFVKESKQDESGMPNNRFLAERTGGTYSTLKVQPAELEDSGVYFCASSQAPGQGAYEQFFGPGTRLTVL.

The chain recombines TRBV11-3 with TRBJ1-1; a weak D match, TRBD1 (5 bases). CDR1 and CDR2 (germline): SGHNT, YENEEA. V lost 5 bases, J lost 3 bases, and 13 bases lay in between. The length of the CDR3 is 14 residues. Here the CDR3 DNA reads TGTGCCAGCAGCCGCGGGGGGATCTACACTGAAGCTTTCTTT. Amino acids: CASSRGGIYTEAFF.

This chain connects TRBV4-1 to TRBJ2-4; D perhaps matches TRBD2 (6 bases). Per the germline V gene, CDR1 is MGHRA and CDR2 is YSYEKL. V lost 1 base and J lost 7, with 14 bases in between. The CDR3 spans 15 residues. The CDR3 DNA reads as TGCGCCAGCAGCCAAGCTCCTCCCCGGGAGAACATTCAGTACTTC. Protein: CASSQAPPRENIQYF.

V is TRBV9 and J is TRBJ1-2; 9 bases map to TRBD1. CDR3 length: 14 amino acids. The V gene's germline CDR1 is SGDLS and CDR2 YYNGEE. V dropped 6 bases and J dropped 8; count of bases not matched to a gene: 11. The CDR3 loop is CASTLGTGSMGYTF. CDR3 bases: TGTGCCAGCACCCTAGGGACAGGGAGTATGGGCTACACCTTC. Full variable domain (missing parts from reference TRBV9 and TRBJ1-2): DSGVTQTPKHLITATGQRVTLRCSPRSGDLSVYWYQQSLDQGLQFLIQYYNGEERAKGNILERFSAQQFPDLHSELNLSSLELGDSALYFCASTLGTGSMGYTFGSGTRLTVV.

V gene TRBV19 combines with J gene TRBJ1-4, with TRBD1 identical over 7 bases. The V gene's germline CDR1 is LNHDA and CDR2 SQIVND (reference sequence). J gave up 2 bases and V 6 bases, and 6 bases lay outside the gene matches. This CDR3 comprises 15 residues. Written as DNA, the CDR3 is TGTGCCAGTAGCTGGACAGGCCGGACTAATGAAAAACTGTTTTTT. It yields the protein CASSWTGRTNEKLFF. The full variable domain, in which reference TRBV19 and TRBJ1-4 provide the parts outside the CDR3, is DGGITQSPKYLFRKEGQNVTLSCEQNLNHDAMYWYRQDPGQGLRLIYYSQIVNDFQKGDIAEGYSVSREKKESFPLTVTSAQKNPTAFYLCASSWTGRTNEKLFFGSGTQLSVL.

The chain's CDR3 is CASSPTTVSTNYGYTF. The CDR3 DNA sequence: TGTGCCAGCAGCCCAACGACAGTGAGTACTAACTATGGCTACACCTTC. This chain joins TRBV4-2 and TRBJ1-2; possible D gene TRBD1, 5 bases. The CDR3 consists of 16 residues. V gave up 4 bases and J gave up 0 bases, with 15 bases separating them. Germline V lookup: CDR1 LGHNA, CDR2 YNFKEQ.

The chain couples TRBV18 to TRBJ2-2; 11 nucleotides agree with TRBD2. Germline V gene lookup returns CDR1 KGHSH and CDR2 LQKENI. The ends lost 6 bases at V and 4 bases at J; junction bases unmatched: 7. The CDR3 is made up of 16 amino acids. The CDR3 nucleotides read TGTGCCAGCTCGCCCACTAGCGGGGGACCCACCGGGGAGCTGTTTTTT. It specifies CASSPTSGGPTGELFF.

The V gene is TRBV29-1, the J gene TRBJ2-7; the match to TRBD1 covers 10 bases. Germline assignment: CDR1 SQVTM and CDR2 ANQGSEA. V shed 8 bases, J shed 5 bases, and the junction held 9 bases outside the gene matches. The CDR3 runs 13 residues. The CDR3, as DNA: TGCAGCCTTAGGGGACAGGGGTGGGACGAGCAGTACTTC. Protein: CSLRGQGWDEQYF.

This chain joins TRBV14 and TRBJ1-3; no reliable D call. V was clipped by 1 base and J by 0 bases, with 4 bases between them. The CDR3 is made up of 14 amino acids. CDR1 and CDR2 from the germline V gene are SGHDN and FVKESK. The CDR3, as DNA: TGTGCCAGCAGCCAAGTGAGCTCTGGAAACACCATATATTTT. Its translation: CASSQVSSGNTIYF. Full variable domain (rest looked up from reference TRBV14 and TRBJ1-3): EAGVTQFPSHSVIEKGQTVTLRCDPISGHDNLYWYRRVMGKEIKFLLHFVKESKQDESGMPNNRFLAERTGGTYSTLKVQPAELEDSGVYFCASSQVSSGNTIYFGEGSWLTVV.

The rearrangement uses TRBV30 and TRBJ2-3; D is undetermined. CDR1 and CDR2 from the germline V gene are GTSNPN and SVGIG (reference sequence). This CDR3 region has 14 residues. V gave up 4 bases and J gave up 1 base, with 12 bases separating them. The CDR3 loop reads CAWKTKRGTDTQYF. The CDR3 DNA reads as TGTGCCTGGAAAACGAAACGAGGCACAGATACGCAGTATTTT.

The chain carries TRBV11-3 and TRBJ2-3; D unresolved. This CDR3 contains 15 residues. Germline loops: CDR1 SGHNT, CDR2 YENEEA. With 5 bases removed from V and 6 bases from J, the gap between germline ends came to 18 bases. The CDR3 DNA sequence: TGTGCCAGCAGCCGACTTCAGCGCCGAACCGATACGCAGTATTTT. Protein: CASSRLQRRTDTQYF.